This TCR beta chain came from a study of cytomegalovirus exposure and HLA in healthy donors. The study, taken as a whole, reports: Among TCR sequences, most were rare, though some public TCRs appeared in many donors.

Clones were sequenced by immunoSEQ multiplex PCR, and TCRdb holds only the in-frame ones, with some missing. The profile shows about 79,000 clones, 93% of them singletons. Comment on this clone: Its antigen is currently unknown.

Germline V lookup: CDR1 MNHNS, CDR2 SASEGT. The CDR3 totals 13 residues. V dropped 6 bases and J dropped 4 bases, with 9 bases sitting between them. While the first cohort had 600 to 750 subjects, the donors belonged to the separate validation cohort of roughly 130 subjects. The clonotype originates from a woman between 25 and 40 years old in good health and CMV-seronegative. The specimen was PBMCs. The chain employs TRBV6-1 and TRBJ1-4; D call uncertain. The CDR3 reads CASRRQVNEKLFF. CDR3 in DNA: TGTGCCAGCAGGCGTCAGGTTAATGAAAAACTGTTTTTT.